The 22 T cell receptor beta chains in this list originate from one sample, sequenced in a study of blood T cell repertoires in COVID-19. The table came from immunoSEQ multiplex PCR; TCRdb's copy has only in-frame clones and leaves some out. The sample has a few hundred thousand clones, 75% to 90% seen once; the top ten hold roughly 5%. Material for sequencing was peripheral blood. Receptors were obtained from a human donor in a cohort sampled during active COVID-19.

The genes are TRBV29-1 and TRBJ2-5; TRBD2 agrees at 8 bases. Trimming at V came to 6 bases and at J to 9 bases, leaving 9 bases not matched to a gene. The CDR3 covers 12 residues. The germline CDR1 and CDR2 sequences are SQVTM and ANQGSEA. The CDR3 region has the DNA TGCAGCGTCCATAGCGGGGTAATGGCCCAGTACTTC. Amino acid sequence: CSVHSGVMAQYF.

The chain couples TRBV28 to TRBJ1-1; the match to TRBD1 covers 9 bases. After removal of 6 bases from V and 6 bases from J, the junction contained 11 bases not matched to a gene. This CDR3 is 15 amino acids long. Germline lookup yields CDR1 MDHEN and CDR2 SYDVKM. The CDR3 coding sequence is TGTGCCAGCAGATTCCGCGGGGACAGGGTATCTGAAGCTTTCTTT. Translation gives CASRFRGDRVSEAFF.

The sample holds one count of this clone. This may be a read error, as it is one base from a much larger clone. The chain uses TRBV28 and TRBJ2-7, with D tentatively TRBD1 (5 bases). The CDR3 runs to 13 residues. Germline CDR1 reads MDHEN; CDR2 reads SYDVKM. The V and J ends lost 4 bases and 3 bases respectively, with 10 bases between them. The CDR3 region is CASSYPDNYEQYF. DNA of the CDR3: TGTGCCAGCAGTTACCCGGACAACTACGAGCAGTACTTC.

The rearrangement joins TRBV7-3 to TRBJ1-1, with no clear D. The CDR3 spans 14 residues. The germline V gene has CDR1 SGHTA and CDR2 FQGTGA. Deletions cut 5 bases from V and 4 bases from J, with 14 bases between. CDR3 DNA sequence: TGTGCCAGCAGCCCCAGGCGGGAAGCCACTGAAGCTTTCTTT. It translates to CASSPRREATEAFF.

In this sample, this clone turned up once. J is TRBJ2-7 and V is TRBV5-1, with D perhaps TRBD2 (6 bases). There are 13 residues in the CDR3. CDR1 SGHRS and CDR2 YFSETQ come from the germline V gene. The V end lost 5 bases, the J end lost 0 bases, and 9 bases lay between the germline ends. This CDR3 is CASSTGSSYEQYF. The CDR3 DNA reads as TGCGCCAGCAGTACCGGGAGCTCCTACGAGCAGTACTTC.

This clone showed up just a few times. This sequence joins TRBV28 and TRBJ2-7; 8 bases line up with TRBD1. The CDR3 length is 14 residues. J lost 5 bases, V lost 5 bases, and 8 bases had no gene match. The germline V gene has CDR1 MDHEN and CDR2 SYDVKM. The CDR3 sequence: CASSPYQGAHEQYF. The CDR3 DNA reads as TGTGCCAGCAGTCCGTATCAGGGGGCCCACGAGCAGTACTTC.

The CDR3 reads CASSFRTGDNEKLFF. CDR3 DNA sequence: TGTGCCAGCAGCTTCAGGACAGGGGATAATGAAAAACTGTTTTTT. V and J are TRBV5-4 and TRBJ1-4; 9 bases match TRBD1. With V trimmed by 2 bases and J by 4 bases, 3 bases remained unmatched. This CDR3 is built from 15 residues. Germline values: CDR1 SGHNT, CDR2 YYREEE (reference sequence).

The chain joins TRBV7-9 to TRBJ1-6; D may be TRBD1 (6 bases). Germline assignment: CDR1 SEHNR and CDR2 FQNEAQ (reference sequence). Trimming took off 5 bases at V and 6 bases at J, with 17 bases between the two ends. The CDR3 has 16 amino acids. The DNA of the CDR3 is TGTGCCAGCAGCCGAACAGTTGGGGGCCGTAATTCACCCCTCCACTTT. Its translation is CASSRTVGGRNSPLHF.

The rearrangement links TRBV6-1 to TRBJ1-2; TRBD1 agrees at 10 bases. The germline V gene has CDR1 MNHNS and CDR2 SASEGT. CDR3 size: 16 residues. After removal of 1 base from V and 2 bases from J, the junction contained 4 bases not matched to a gene. The CDR3 DNA is TGTGCCAGCAGTGAAGTCCGGACAGGGGGGAACTATGGCTACACCTTC. Translated: CASSEVRTGGNYGYTF.

V and J are TRBV5-1 and TRBJ1-1; D is uncertain. The CDR3 totals 15 residues. Trimming left V 0 bases short and J 0 bases short, with 9 bases between. CDR1 is SGHRS and CDR2 is YFSETQ in the germline V gene. The CDR3 protein is CASSLAPDMNTEAFF. DNA of the CDR3: TGCGCCAGCAGCTTGGCCCCAGACATGAACACTGAAGCTTTCTTT. The full variable domain, in which reference TRBV5-1 and TRBJ1-1 provide the parts outside the CDR3, is KAGVTQTPRYLIKTRGQQVTLSCSPISGHRSVSWYQQTPGQGLQFLFEYFSETQRNKGNFPGRFSGRQFSNSRSEMNVSTLELGDSALYLCASSLAPDMNTEAFFGQGTRLTVV.

This clone has just a few counts. The V call is TRBV2, the J call TRBJ2-3, with unresolved D. CDR1 is SNHLY and CDR2 is FYNNEI in the germline V gene. V lost 4 bases, J lost 5 bases, and 4 bases lay in between. The CDR3 covers 11 residues. In DNA form, the CDR3 reads TGTGCCAGCAGTGCAAAAGATACGCAGTATTTT. This gives the protein CASSAKDTQYF.

The chain employs TRBV4-2 and TRBJ2-2; 10 nucleotides line up with TRBD2. CDR3 length: 17 amino acids. The germline gives CDR1 LGHNA, CDR2 YNFKEQ. The V segment lost 0 bases and the J segment 4 bases; nucleotides outside the gene matches: 5. The CDR3 coding sequence is TGTGCCAGCAGCCAAGATCTAGCGGGAGCCTCCACCGGGGAGCTGTTTTTT. Its protein product is CASSQDLAGASTGELFF.

The genes are TRBV28 and TRBJ2-7; D is perhaps TRBD2 (5 bases). The CDR3 consists of 13 residues. V was cut by 6 bases and J by 7 bases, with 16 bases left in between. CDR1 MDHEN and CDR2 SYDVKM come from the germline V gene. The CDR3 region is CASRLPGVGEQYF. CDR3 in DNA: TGTGCCAGCAGACTCCCCGGGGTGGGGGAGCAGTACTTC.

V usage is TRBV30 and J usage is TRBJ1-2; D is unclear. V was pared by 0 bases and J by 8 bases, with 16 bases between. The CDR3 is 14 amino acids. CDR1 GTSNPN and CDR2 SVGIG come from the germline V gene (reference sequence). CDR3 sequence reads: CAWSVLTPSRGYTF. For the CDR3, the DNA is TGTGCCTGGAGTGTACTGACGCCCTCGAGGGGCTACACCTTC.

The chain uses TRBV29-1 and TRBJ2-5, with D possibly TRBD1 on 6 matching bases. The CDR3 has 12 residues. The V end was cut by 6 bases, the J end by 4 bases, with 12 bases between. Germline V gene data show CDR1 as SQVTM and CDR2 as ANQGSEA. Here the CDR3 reads CSVLRGPETQYF. The CDR3 region has the DNA TGCAGCGTCCTCAGGGGCCCAGAGACCCAGTACTTC.

The chain links TRBV25-1 to TRBJ2-1, with D perhaps TRBD1 (5 bases). V lost 0 bases and J 6 bases, leaving 9 bases between the germline ends. This CDR3 region has 14 residues. CDR1 is MGHDK and CDR2 is SYGVNS in the germline V gene. CDR3 in DNA: TGTGCCAGCAGTGAATATAAGGGGCGCAATGAGCAGTTCTTC. It is translated as CASSEYKGRNEQFF.

The gene calls are TRBV10-1 and TRBJ2-7; 10 nucleotides match TRBD2. The V and J ends lost 6 bases and 0 bases, in that order; junction bases with no gene match: 11. The CDR3 sequence is 17 residues long. The germline CDR1 and CDR2 sequences are WNHNN and SYGVQD (reference sequence). The CDR3 sequence is CASRISGRAGSSYEQYF. As DNA, the CDR3 is TGCGCCAGCAGGATAAGCGGGAGGGCCGGGTCCTCCTACGAGCAGTACTTC.

This clone has a handful of counts. CDR3 nucleotide sequence: TGTGCCAGCAGTGACCCCGGGGGGTATGGCTACACCTTC. As protein: CASSDPGGYGYTF. The chain is built from TRBV2 and TRBJ1-2; D possibly corresponds to TRBD1 (5 bases). The germline gives CDR1 SNHLY, CDR2 FYNNEI. The length of the CDR3 is 13 residues. V lost 3 bases, J lost 5 bases, and 10 bases lay in between.

With regard to this clone: The same CDR3 can be traced to other DNA sequences in this sample. This chain joins TRBV3-1 (or the pseudogene TRBV3-2) and TRBJ2-5, with 7 positions matching TRBD1. J lost 5 bases, V lost 3 bases, and 6 bases had no gene match. The germline V gene encodes CDR1 LGHDT and CDR2 YNNKEL (reference sequence). The CDR3 contains 14 residues. This CDR3 reads CASSQRQGGETQYF. CDR3 DNA: TGTGCCAGCAGCCAGAGACAGGGTGGGGAGACCCAGTACTTC.

The rearrangement links TRBV6-4 to TRBJ1-2; tentatively, D is TRBD1 (5 bases). Germline V gene data show CDR1 as MRHNA and CDR2 as SNTAGT. V lost 0 bases, J lost 7 bases, and 12 bases lay in between. The CDR3 sequence is 14 residues long. In nucleotides, the CDR3 is TGTGCCAGCAGTGACTCTGGCAGGGTTACTGGCTACACCTTC. This codes for CASSDSGRVTGYTF.

This clone came up once. The CDR3 DNA follows: TGTGCCAGCAGCGTAGGTCAGAGACTAGCCCGTTCCGAGCAGTACTTC. It yields the protein CASSVGQRLARSEQYF. The chain carries TRBV9 and TRBJ2-7, with 7 bases identical to TRBD2. The germline V gene has CDR1 SGDLS and CDR2 YYNGEE. The CDR3 extends over 16 amino acids. The V segment lost 0 bases and the J segment 6 bases; nucleotides outside the gene matches: 12.

This clone has a handful of counts. The chain carries TRBV15 and TRBJ2-7, with D perhaps TRBD1 (5 bases). This CDR3 comprises 13 residues. CDR1 and CDR2 (germline): LNHNV, YYDKDF (reference sequence). With 1 base removed from V and 6 bases from J, the gap between germline ends came to 10 bases. The CDR3 bases are TGTGCCACCAGCAGAGGGCAGGGTCTCGAGCAGTACTTC. The encoded protein is CATSRGQGLEQYF.